This T cell receptor beta chain appears in the sequencing data of a study of blood T cell repertoires in COVID-19. At the level of the study: The origin of the acute and convalescent COVID-19 samples was the United States, Italy and Spain. The analysed material was cDNA or gDNA that came from T cells, B-cell-depleted T cells, or PBMCs.

Source study methods: Estimated nucleated cell counts came from reference gene primer amplification. Here immunoSEQ multiplex PCR was the method, and the copy in TCRdb shows in-frame clones only, minus some. That table is the source of V, J and clone size, and D and trimming were worked out from the DNA. The table records around 150,000 clones, around 92% of them present only once. In Seattle, patients joined the study during active infection and were tracked longitudinally. With V trimmed by 0 bases and J by 2 bases, 11 bases remained unmatched. The CDR3 totals 18 residues. In germline, CDR1 is KGHDR, CDR2 SFDVKD. This clone was picked up a small number of times.

Sequenced: peripheral blood. J is TRBJ2-7 and V is TRBV24-1, with 8 bases matching TRBD2. The sequence was collected from a man younger than 40 with COVID-19, enrolled during active disease. CDR3 in amino acids: CATSDLAPPGTRTYEQYF. The CDR3 DNA reads as TGTGCCACCAGTGATTTGGCACCCCCCGGGACTAGGACCTACGAGCAGTACTTC.